The rows below give T cell receptor beta chains drawn from one sample of a study of spatial heterogeneity in lung cancer. In TCRdb, the 5' RACE reads were re-called with MiXCR into one record per CDR3 protein. The table lists tens of thousands of distinct CDR3 sequences, roughly 7% of them singletons. The material was PBMCs, obtained at surgery. The receptors derive from a female donor with early-stage non-small cell lung cancer. Each CDR3 is given without its conserved first and last residue. Fields, in order: D gene, V gene, J gene, CDR3 protein. A D gene is named only where the DNA matches it firmly.

d_call: .
v_call: TRBV7-8
j_call: TRBJ2-3
cdr3_aa: ASSLARLPDTQY

d_call: .
v_call: TRBV20-1
j_call: TRBJ2-3
cdr3_aa: SAIQGRASHTQY

d_call: .
v_call: TRBV4-1
j_call: TRBJ2-5
cdr3_aa: ASSQDPPGRQETQY

d_call: .
v_call: TRBV9
j_call: TRBJ2-7
cdr3_aa: ASSVGAGYEQY

d_call: .
v_call: TRBV2
j_call: TRBJ2-5
cdr3_aa: ASSEGPEETQY

d_call: .
v_call: TRBV7-2
j_call: TRBJ1-2
cdr3_aa: ASSSGPSGYT

d_call: .
v_call: TRBV9
j_call: TRBJ2-1
cdr3_aa: ASSVETQSNEQF

d_call: .
v_call: TRBV20-1
j_call: TRBJ2-6
cdr3_aa: SARSPSGANVLT

d_call: .
v_call: TRBV5-1
j_call: TRBJ2-1
cdr3_aa: ASSSRVAYNEQF

d_call: TRBD1
v_call: TRBV19
j_call: TRBJ1-5
cdr3_aa: ASTTGEGQPQH

d_call: .
v_call: TRBV28
j_call: TRBJ2-1
cdr3_aa: ASTNSRNEQF

d_call: TRBD1
v_call: TRBV18
j_call: TRBJ2-5
cdr3_aa: ASSRAQGARETQY

d_call: .
v_call: TRBV10-1
j_call: TRBJ2-3
cdr3_aa: ASSEVGGRTDTQY